A selection of T cell receptor beta chains follows, all from one sample in a study of molecular identifiers for immune sequencing clone quantification. TCRdb analysed the PCR reads with MiXCR anew, one entry per CDR3 protein. The sample lists approximately 550,000 distinct CDR3 sequences; over 20% were seen once. The sequencing input was naive CD8+ T cells from blood, with Jurkat cell RNA spiked in. All receptors derive from a human donor in good health. Some libraries in this study had Jurkat cell RNA spiked in. Both conserved end residues are part of each CDR3.

v_call cdr3_aa
TRBV9 CASNVGAATDPLHF
TRBV5-6 CASSLGQGTQAFF
TRBV20-1 CSARDWTSGSTDTQYF
TRBV20-1 CSASFSGGYGYEQYF
TRBV13 CASSLTSGTGRHGGYTF
TRBV2 CASSEKTVQPQHF
TRBV4-2 CASSQDSLAGTDTQYF
TRBV28 CASSPHYSGTYQETQYF
TRBV20-1 CSARDWGLAGGGADTQYF
TRBV24-1 CATRDSGHTEAFF
TRBV5-6 CASSLDAGAGILYEQYF
TRBV7-9 CASSLGGVGTDTQYF
TRBV19 CASNAGGVDTQYF
TRBV20-1 CSAVDRAMATNEKLFF